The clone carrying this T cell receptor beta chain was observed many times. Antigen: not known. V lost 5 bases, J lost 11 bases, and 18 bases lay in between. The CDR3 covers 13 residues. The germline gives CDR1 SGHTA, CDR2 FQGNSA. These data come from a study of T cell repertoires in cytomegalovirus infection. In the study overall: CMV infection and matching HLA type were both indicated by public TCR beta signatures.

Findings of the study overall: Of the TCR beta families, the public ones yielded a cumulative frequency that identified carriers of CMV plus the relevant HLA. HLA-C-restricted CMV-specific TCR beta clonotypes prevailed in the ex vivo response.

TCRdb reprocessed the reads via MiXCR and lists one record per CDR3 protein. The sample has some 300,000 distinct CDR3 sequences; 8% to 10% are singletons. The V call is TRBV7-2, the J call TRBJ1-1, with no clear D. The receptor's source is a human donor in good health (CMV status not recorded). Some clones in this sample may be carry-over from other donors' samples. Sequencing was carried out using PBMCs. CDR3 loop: CASSLRRFGVAFF. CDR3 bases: TGTGCCAGCAGCCTTCGGAGATTCGGGGTGGCTTTCTTT. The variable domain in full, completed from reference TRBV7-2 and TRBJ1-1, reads GAGVSQSPSNKVTEKGKDVELRCDPISGHTALYWYRQSLGQGLEFLIYFQGNSAPDKSGLPSDRFSAERTGGSVSTLTIQRTQQEDSAVYLCASSLRRFGVAFFGQGTRLTVV.